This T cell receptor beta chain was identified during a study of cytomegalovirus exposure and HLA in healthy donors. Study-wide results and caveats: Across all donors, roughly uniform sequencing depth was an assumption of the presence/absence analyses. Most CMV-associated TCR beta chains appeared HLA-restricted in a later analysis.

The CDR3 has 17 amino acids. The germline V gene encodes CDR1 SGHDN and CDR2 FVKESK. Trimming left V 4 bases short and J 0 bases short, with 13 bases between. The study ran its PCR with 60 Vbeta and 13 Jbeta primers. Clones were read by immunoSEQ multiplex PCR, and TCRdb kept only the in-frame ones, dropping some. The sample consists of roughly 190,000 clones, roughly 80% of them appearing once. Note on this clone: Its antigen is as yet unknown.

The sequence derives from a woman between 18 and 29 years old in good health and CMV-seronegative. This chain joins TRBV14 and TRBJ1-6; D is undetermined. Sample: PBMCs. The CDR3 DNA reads TGTGCCAGCAGCCGAGGTGCATTAAGCTCCTATAATTCACCCCTCCACTTT. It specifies CASSRGALSSYNSPLHF.